A single sample is the source of the 9 T cell receptor beta chains below, sequenced in a study of blood T cell repertoires in COVID-19. Sequenced by immunoSEQ multiplex PCR; TCRdb stores in-frame clones only, minus some. This table has about 75,000 clones, 88% appearing once. Sequenced material: peripheral blood. These receptors were collected from a human donor in a cohort sampled during active COVID-19.

V gene TRBV5-1 combines with J gene TRBJ2-1, with D perhaps matching TRBD2 (5 bases). The ends were cut back, 0 bases at V and 4 bases at J, with 8 bases in the middle. Germline loops: CDR1 SGHRS, CDR2 YFSETQ. The CDR3 sequence is 14 residues long. As DNA, the CDR3 is TGCGCCAGCAGCTTGGGTCGGGAATACAATGAGCAGTTCTTC. Protein product: CASSLGREYNEQFF.

V and J are TRBV6-7 and TRBJ2-7, with a tentative D call TRBD2 (6 bases). TRBV6-7 is placed among ORFs of uncertain function. Trimming shortened V by 0 bases and J by 3 bases, and 9 bases separated the two germline ends. The CDR3 runs 14 residues. DNA for the CDR3: TGTGCCAGCAGTTACTCGCGGGGAGGCTACGAGCAGTACTTC. The encoded protein is CASSYSRGGYEQYF.

In its sample, this clone was seen a few times. CDR3 protein: CASSRLAANTGELFF. The CDR3, as DNA: TGTGCCAGCAGCCGACTAGCCGCGAACACCGGGGAGCTGTTTTTT. V usage is TRBV7-3 and J usage is TRBJ2-2, with 7 nucleotides matching TRBD2. The ends lost 5 bases at V and 0 bases at J; junction bases unmatched: 3. This CDR3 spans 15 amino acids. Germline V gene sequence: CDR1 SGHTA, CDR2 FQGTGA. The full variable domain, its missing parts supplied by reference TRBV7-3 and TRBJ2-2, is GAGVSQTPSNKVTEKGKYVELRCDPISGHTALYWYRQSLGQGPEFLIYFQGTGAADDSGLPNDRFFAVRPEGSVSTLKIQRTERGDSAVYLCASSRLAANTGELFFGEGSRLTVL.

J is TRBJ2-7 and V is TRBV2; the match to TRBD1 covers 8 bases. With 6 bases clipped from V and 3 bases from J, the junction kept 7 bases outside the gene matches. This CDR3 has 14 residues. Germline V gene sequence: CDR1 SNHLY, CDR2 FYNNEI. CDR3 residues: CASSAQGEFYEQYF. The CDR3 DNA reads TGTGCCAGCAGCGCACAGGGGGAGTTCTACGAGCAGTACTTC.

This clone was counted between two and nine times. The chain uses TRBV24-1 and TRBJ1-1; weak D call: TRBD1 (6 bases). The CDR3 covers 14 residues. Trimming left V 4 bases short and J 6 bases short, with 14 bases between. Germline V CDR1 and CDR2: KGHDR, SFDVKD. The CDR3: CATSDNGNRAEAFF. The DNA of the CDR3 is TGTGCCACCAGTGACAATGGAAACAGGGCTGAAGCTTTCTTT.

This chain uses TRBV18 with TRBJ2-1, with 9 nucleotides matching TRBD2. This CDR3 comprises 17 residues. CDR1 is KGHSH and CDR2 is LQKENI in the germline V gene. V lost 5 bases, J lost 9 bases, and 17 bases stayed unmatched. The CDR3 DNA reads as TGTGCCAGCTCATCACGGGTCCTTAGCGGGGGATTGGGTGAGCAGTTCTTC. This encodes CASSSRVLSGGLGEQFF. The full variable domain, its missing parts supplied by reference TRBV18 and TRBJ2-1, is NAGVMQNPRHLVRRRGQEARLRCSPMKGHSHVYWYRQLPEEGLKFMVYLQKENIIDESGMPKERFSAEFPKEGPSILRIQQVVRGDSAAYFCASSSRVLSGGLGEQFFGPGTRLTVL.

The count of this clone is one. The V gene is TRBV21-1, the J gene TRBJ1-4; TRBD1 reflects the table's D call only, with no check against the DNA. TRBV21-1 is a listed pseudogene. The CDR3 has 13 amino acids. The CDR3 is CASSYRGFGKLFF. DNA of the CDR3: TGTGCCAGCAGCTACAGGGGGTTTGGAAAACTGTTTTTT.

The genes are TRBV24-1 and TRBJ1-5; D uncertain. CDR1 and CDR2 (germline): KGHDR, SFDVKD. Between the trimmed V and J ends, which lost 5 bases and 5 bases, there was a span of 9 bases. The CDR3 length is 13 residues. This CDR3 is CATSVGGDQPQHF. As DNA, the CDR3 is TGTGCCACCAGTGTGGGTGGAGATCAGCCCCAGCATTTT.

The chain couples TRBV27 to TRBJ2-7; 8 bases match TRBD1. Germline CDR1 is MNHEY and CDR2 is SMNVEV (reference sequence). The J segment lost 6 bases and the V segment lost 4 bases, leaving 5 bases of the junction unmatched. The CDR3 has 13 residues. This chain's CDR3 is CASSSKTGAEQYF. The DNA of the CDR3 is TGTGCCAGCAGTTCAAAGACAGGGGCCGAGCAGTACTTC.